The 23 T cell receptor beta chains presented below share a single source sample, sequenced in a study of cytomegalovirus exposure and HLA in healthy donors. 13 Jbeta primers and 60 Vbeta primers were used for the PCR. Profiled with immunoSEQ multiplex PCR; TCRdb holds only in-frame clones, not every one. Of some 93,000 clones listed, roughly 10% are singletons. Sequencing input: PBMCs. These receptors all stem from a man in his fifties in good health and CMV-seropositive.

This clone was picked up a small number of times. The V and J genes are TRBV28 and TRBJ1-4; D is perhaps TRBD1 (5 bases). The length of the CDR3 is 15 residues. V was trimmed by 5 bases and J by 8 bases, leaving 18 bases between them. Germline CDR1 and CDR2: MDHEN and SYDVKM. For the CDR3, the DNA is TGTGCCAGCAGTGGGAGGGGCAGGGTGATCGAAAAACTGTTTTTT. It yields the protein CASSGRGRVIEKLFF.

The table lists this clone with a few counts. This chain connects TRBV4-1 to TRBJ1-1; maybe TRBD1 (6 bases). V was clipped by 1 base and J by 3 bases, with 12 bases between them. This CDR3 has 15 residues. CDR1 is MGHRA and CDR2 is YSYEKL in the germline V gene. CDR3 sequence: CASSQGSDSHTEAFF. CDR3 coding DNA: TGCGCCAGCAGCCAAGGTTCGGACAGCCACACTGAAGCTTTCTTT.

CDR3 sequence: CASSLRREVNGELFF. In nucleotides, the CDR3 is TGTGCCAGCAGTTTACGGCGGGAGGTTAACGGGGAGCTGTTTTTT. The V call is TRBV28, the J call TRBJ2-2; 8 bases match TRBD2. The CDR3 runs 15 residues. Germline CDR1 is MDHEN and CDR2 is SYDVKM. The V gene end was trimmed by 2 bases and the J gene end by 7 bases; junction bases not matched to a gene: 6.

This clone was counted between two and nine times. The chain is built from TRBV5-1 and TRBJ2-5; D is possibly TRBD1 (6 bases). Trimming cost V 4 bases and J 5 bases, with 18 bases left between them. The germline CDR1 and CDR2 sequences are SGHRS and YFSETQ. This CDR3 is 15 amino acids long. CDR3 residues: CASSPGTQFVETQYF. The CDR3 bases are TGCGCCAGCAGCCCCGGGACACAGTTCGTCGAGACCCAGTACTTC.

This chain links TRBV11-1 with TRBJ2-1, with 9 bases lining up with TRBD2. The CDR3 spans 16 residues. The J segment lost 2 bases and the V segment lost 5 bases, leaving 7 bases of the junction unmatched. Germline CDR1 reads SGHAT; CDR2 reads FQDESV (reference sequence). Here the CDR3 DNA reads TGTGCCAGCAGCAATGGACTAGCGAGTCCCTACAATGAGCAGTTCTTC. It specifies CASSNGLASPYNEQFF.

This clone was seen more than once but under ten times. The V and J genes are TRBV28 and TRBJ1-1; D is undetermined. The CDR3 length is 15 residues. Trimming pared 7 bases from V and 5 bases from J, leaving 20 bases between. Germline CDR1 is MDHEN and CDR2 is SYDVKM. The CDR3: CASNRPGRGGTEAFF. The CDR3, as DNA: TGTGCCAGCAATCGACCCGGTCGGGGTGGTACTGAAGCTTTCTTT.

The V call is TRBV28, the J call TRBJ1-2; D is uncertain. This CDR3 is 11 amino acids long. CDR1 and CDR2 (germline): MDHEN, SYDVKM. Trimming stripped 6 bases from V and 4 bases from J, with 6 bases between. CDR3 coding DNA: TGTGCCAGCAGAACGGGCTATGGCTACACCTTC. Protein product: CASRTGYGYTF.

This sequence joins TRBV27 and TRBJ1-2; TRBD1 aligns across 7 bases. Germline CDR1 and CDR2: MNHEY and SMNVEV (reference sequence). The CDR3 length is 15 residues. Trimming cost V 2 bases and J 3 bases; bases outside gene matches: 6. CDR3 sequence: CASSLDREGYYGYTF. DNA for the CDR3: TGTGCCAGCAGTTTAGACAGGGAAGGCTACTATGGCTACACCTTC.

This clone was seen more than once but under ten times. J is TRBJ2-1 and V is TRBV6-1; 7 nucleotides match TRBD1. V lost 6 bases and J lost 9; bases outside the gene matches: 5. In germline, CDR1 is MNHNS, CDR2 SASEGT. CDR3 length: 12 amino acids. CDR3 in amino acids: CASSLGQSEQFF. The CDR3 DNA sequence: TGTGCCAGCAGCTTGGGACAGAGTGAGCAGTTCTTC.

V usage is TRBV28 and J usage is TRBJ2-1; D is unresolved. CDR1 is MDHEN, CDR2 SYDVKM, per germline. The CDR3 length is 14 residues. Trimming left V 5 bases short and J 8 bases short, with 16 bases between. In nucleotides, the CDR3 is TGTGCCAGCAGTCTCATGGCCGTTGCTGATGAGCAGTTCTTC. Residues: CASSLMAVADEQFF.

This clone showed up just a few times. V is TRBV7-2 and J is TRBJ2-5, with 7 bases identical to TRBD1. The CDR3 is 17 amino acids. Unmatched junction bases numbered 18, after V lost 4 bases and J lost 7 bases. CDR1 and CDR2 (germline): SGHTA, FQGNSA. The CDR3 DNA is TGTGCCAGCAGCTCACGTCCAAGCGTCCTCTCAGGGGGGACCCAGTACTTC. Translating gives CASSSRPSVLSGGTQYF.

Here the CDR3 DNA reads TGTGCCTGGAGTCGGGACAGCTCCTCTGGAAACACCATATATTTT. This codes for CAWSRDSSSGNTIYF. The chain has TRBV30 and TRBJ1-3; 7 bases map to TRBD1. Germline values: CDR1 GTSNPN, CDR2 SVGIG (reference sequence). The CDR3 sequence is 15 residues long. Trimming removed 2 bases from V and 0 bases from J; junction bases left unmatched: 4.

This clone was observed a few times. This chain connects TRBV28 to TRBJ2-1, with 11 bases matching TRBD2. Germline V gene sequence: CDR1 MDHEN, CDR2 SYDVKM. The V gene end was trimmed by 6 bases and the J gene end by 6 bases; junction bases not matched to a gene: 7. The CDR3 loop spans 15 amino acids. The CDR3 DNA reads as TGTGCCAGCAGAGATAGCGGGAGGGCCCGCAATGAGCAGTTCTTC. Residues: CASRDSGRARNEQFF.

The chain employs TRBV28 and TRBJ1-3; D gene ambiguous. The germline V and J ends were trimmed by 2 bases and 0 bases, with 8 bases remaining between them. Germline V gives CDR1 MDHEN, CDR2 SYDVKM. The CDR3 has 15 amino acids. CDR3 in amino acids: CASSLTRSSGNTIYF. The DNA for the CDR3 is TGTGCCAGCAGTTTAACAAGGAGCTCTGGAAACACCATATATTTT.

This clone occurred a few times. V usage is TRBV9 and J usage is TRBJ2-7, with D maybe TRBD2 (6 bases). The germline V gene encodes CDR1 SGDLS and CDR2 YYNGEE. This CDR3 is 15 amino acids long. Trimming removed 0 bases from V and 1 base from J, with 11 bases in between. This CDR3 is CASSVEWGGSYEQYF. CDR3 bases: TGTGCCAGCAGCGTAGAATGGGGAGGTTCCTACGAGCAGTACTTC. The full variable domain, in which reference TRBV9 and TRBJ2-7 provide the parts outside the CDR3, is DSGVTQTPKHLITATGQRVTLRCSPRSGDLSVYWYQQSLDQGLQFLIQYYNGEERAKGNILERFSAQQFPDLHSELNLSSLELGDSALYFCASSVEWGGSYEQYFGPGTRLTVT.

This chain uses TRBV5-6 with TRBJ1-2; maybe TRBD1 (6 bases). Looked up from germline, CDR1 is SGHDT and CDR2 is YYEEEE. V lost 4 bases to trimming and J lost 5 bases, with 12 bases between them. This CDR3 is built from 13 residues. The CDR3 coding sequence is TGTGCCAGCAGCCCGGACAGACATTATGGCTACACCTTC. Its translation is CASSPDRHYGYTF.

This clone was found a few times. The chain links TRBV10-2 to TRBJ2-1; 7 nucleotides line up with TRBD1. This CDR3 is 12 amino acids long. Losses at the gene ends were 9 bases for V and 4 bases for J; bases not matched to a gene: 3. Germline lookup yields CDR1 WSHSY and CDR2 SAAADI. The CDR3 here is CARDRPYNEQFF. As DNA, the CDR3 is TGCGCCAGGGACAGGCCTTACAATGAGCAGTTCTTC.

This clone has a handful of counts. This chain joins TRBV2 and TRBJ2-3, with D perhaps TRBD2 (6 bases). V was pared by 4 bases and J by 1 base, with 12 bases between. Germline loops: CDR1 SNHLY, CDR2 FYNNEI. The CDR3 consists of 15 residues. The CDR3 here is CASSVVSGGTDTQYF. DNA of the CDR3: TGTGCCAGCAGTGTCGTTAGCGGAGGCACAGATACGCAGTATTTT.

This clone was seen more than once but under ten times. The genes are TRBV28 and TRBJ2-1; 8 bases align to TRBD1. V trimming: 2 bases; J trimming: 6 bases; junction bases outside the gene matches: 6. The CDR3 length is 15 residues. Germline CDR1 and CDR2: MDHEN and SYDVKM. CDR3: CASSLRDRHANEQFF. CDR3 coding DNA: TGTGCCAGCAGTTTAAGGGACAGGCATGCCAATGAGCAGTTCTTC.

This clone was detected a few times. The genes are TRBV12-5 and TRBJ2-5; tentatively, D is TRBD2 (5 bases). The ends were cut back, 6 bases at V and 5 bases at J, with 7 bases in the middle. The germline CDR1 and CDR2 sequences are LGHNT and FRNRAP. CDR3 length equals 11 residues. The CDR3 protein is CASGTGETQYF. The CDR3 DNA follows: TGTGCTAGTGGGACGGGGGAGACCCAGTACTTC.

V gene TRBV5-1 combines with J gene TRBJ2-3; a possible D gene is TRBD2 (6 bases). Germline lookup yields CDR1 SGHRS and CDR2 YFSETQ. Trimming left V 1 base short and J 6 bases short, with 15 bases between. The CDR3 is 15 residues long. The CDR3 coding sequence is TGCGCCAGCAGCTTGAAACCGGGAGTGTACGATACGCAGTATTTT. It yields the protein CASSLKPGVYDTQYF. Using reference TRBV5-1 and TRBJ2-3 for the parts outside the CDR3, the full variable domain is KAGVTQTPRYLIKTRGQQVTLSCSPISGHRSVSWYQQTPGQGLQFLFEYFSETQRNKGNFPGRFSGRQFSNSRSEMNVSTLELGDSALYLCASSLKPGVYDTQYFGPGTRLTVL.

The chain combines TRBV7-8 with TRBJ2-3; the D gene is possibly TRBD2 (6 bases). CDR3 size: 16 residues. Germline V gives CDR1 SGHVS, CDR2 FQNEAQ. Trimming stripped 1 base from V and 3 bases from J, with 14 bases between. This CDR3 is CASSLETGEGTDTQYF. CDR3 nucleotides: TGTGCCAGCAGCTTAGAAACGGGAGAGGGGACAGATACGCAGTATTTT.

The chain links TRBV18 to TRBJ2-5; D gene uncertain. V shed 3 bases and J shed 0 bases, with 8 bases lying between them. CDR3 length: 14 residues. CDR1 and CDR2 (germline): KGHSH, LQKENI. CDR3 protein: CASSPTAYQETQYF. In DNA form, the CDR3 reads TGTGCCAGCTCACCTACCGCGTACCAAGAGACCCAGTACTTC.